These 25 T cell receptor beta chains share one sample of origin, sequenced in a study of shared clonotypes between healthy human individuals. Sequencing was performed with immunoSEQ multiplex PCR; in TCRdb, only in-frame clones are kept and a portion is missing. The sample consists of 2 million to 2.5 million clones, 85% to 95% of them appearing once. The sample taken for sequencing was naive CD4+ T cells from PBMCs. Specified subset: CD45RA+ positively selected. Receptor source: a young man in good health. Some clones in this sample may be carry-over from other donors' samples.

Of note for this clone: The sample contains more than one DNA sequence encoding this CDR3. This rearrangement joins TRBV18 to TRBJ1-2; no clear D. Per the germline V gene, CDR1 is KGHSH and CDR2 is LQKENI. With 6 bases removed from V and 6 bases from J, the gap between germline ends came to 11 bases. The CDR3 covers 12 residues. The CDR3 reads CASSPGEDGYTF. In DNA form, the CDR3 reads TGTGCCAGCTCCCCCGGAGAAGATGGCTACACCTTC. Full variable domain (remainder filled in from reference TRBV18 and TRBJ1-2): NAGVMQNPRHLVRRRGQEARLRCSPMKGHSHVYWYRQLPEEGLKFMVYLQKENIIDESGMPKERFSAEFPKEGPSILRIQQVVRGDSAAYFCASSPGEDGYTFGSGTRLTVV.

The chain uses TRBV9 and TRBJ2-1; 14 nucleotides match TRBD2. J was trimmed by 10 bases and V by 3 bases; bases with no gene match: 12. The germline gives CDR1 SGDLS, CDR2 YYNGEE. The CDR3 is 17 amino acids. Written as DNA, the CDR3 is TGTGCCAGCAGCGAGGGGGGACTAGCGGGAGTTGGGTTGGAGCAGTTCTTC. It translates to CASSEGGLAGVGLEQFF. The complete variable domain, with remaining parts taken from reference TRBV9 and TRBJ2-1, reads DSGVTQTPKHLITATGQRVTLRCSPRSGDLSVYWYQQSLDQGLQFLIQYYNGEERAKGNILERFSAQQFPDLHSELNLSSLELGDSALYFCASSEGGLAGVGLEQFFGPGTRLTVL.

J is TRBJ2-7 and V is TRBV5-1, with a weak D call TRBD1 (5 bases). CDR1 is SGHRS and CDR2 is YFSETQ in the germline V gene. This CDR3 is 16 amino acids long. Trimming cost V 1 base and J 0 bases, with 14 bases left between them. The CDR3 protein is CASSLKGQGNSYEQYF. The CDR3 region has the DNA TGCGCCAGCAGCTTGAAGGGGCAGGGCAACTCCTACGAGCAGTACTTC.

This chain uses TRBV28 with TRBJ1-2; no clear D. The CDR3 is 13 residues long. The V end was cut by 7 bases, the J end by 4 bases, with 13 bases between. Germline V gives CDR1 MDHEN, CDR2 SYDVKM. The CDR3, as DNA: TGTGCCAGCACCCCGGGCGGGTTCTATGGCTACACCTTC. This gives the protein CASTPGGFYGYTF.

This chain links TRBV30 with TRBJ1-1; D is possibly TRBD1 (6 bases). Per germline, CDR1 GTSNPN and CDR2 SVGIG (reference sequence). The CDR3 loop spans 14 amino acids. V was trimmed by 0 bases and J by 2 bases, leaving 10 bases between them. The CDR3: CAWSVTGTNTEAFF. CDR3 DNA: TGTGCCTGGAGTGTAACAGGGACCAACACTGAAGCTTTCTTT.

V gene TRBV9 combines with J gene TRBJ1-1, with D maybe TRBD1 (5 bases). With 2 bases removed from V and 3 bases from J, the gap between germline ends came to 11 bases. This CDR3 has 14 residues. CDR1 and CDR2 from the germline V gene are SGDLS and YYNGEE. Here the CDR3 DNA reads TGTGCCAGCAGCGTCACGGGGCAGGACACTGAAGCTTTCTTT. This sequence encodes CASSVTGQDTEAFF.

In regard to this clone: In the same sample, other DNA sequences code for this CDR3. The chain carries TRBV7-3 and TRBJ2-3; the match to TRBD2 covers 9 bases. CDR3 length: 15 amino acids. The V gene end was trimmed by 1 base and the J gene end by 6 bases; junction bases not matched to a gene: 5. Germline V gene data show CDR1 as SGHTA and CDR2 as FQGTGA. The CDR3 spells CASSLMGLAADTQYF. The DNA for the CDR3 is TGTGCCAGCAGCTTAATGGGACTAGCAGCTGATACGCAGTATTTT.

This sequence joins TRBV7-6 and TRBJ2-2; unclear D gene. The CDR3 contains 13 residues. Germline CDR1 SGHVS, CDR2 FNYEAQ. Trimming left V 5 bases short and J 2 bases short, with 6 bases between. The CDR3 nucleotides read TGTGCCAGCAGCCTGACCAACACCGGGGAGCTGTTTTTT. It is translated as CASSLTNTGELFF.

The chain uses TRBV29-1 and TRBJ1-1; D may be TRBD1 (5 bases). Germline V gives CDR1 SQVTM, CDR2 ANQGSEA. The CDR3 sequence is 15 residues long. V was clipped by 6 bases and J by 4 bases, with 21 bases between them. The CDR3, as DNA: TGCAGCGTGGCCCATTCGCAGGGACCGGGCACTGAAGCTTTCTTT. Translating it yields CSVAHSQGPGTEAFF.

This rearrangement joins TRBV11-2 to TRBJ1-1; D gene ambiguous. Germline V gene lookup returns CDR1 SGHAT and CDR2 FQNNGV. This CDR3 has 15 amino acids. Trimming took off 5 bases at V and 1 base at J, with 14 bases between the two ends. The CDR3 DNA sequence: TGTGCCAGCAGCGGCTCCCTTCACGAGAACACTGAAGCTTTCTTT. Translating gives CASSGSLHENTEAFF. Variable domain in full (rest from reference TRBV11-2 and TRBJ1-1): EAGVAQSPRYKIIEKRQSVAFWCNPISGHATLYWYQQILGQGPKLLIQFQNNGVVDDSQLPKDRFSAERLKGVDSTLKIQPAKLEDSAVYLCASSGSLHENTEAFFGQGTRLTVV.

The J gene is TRBJ1-2, the V gene TRBV4-3, with D hard to call. V shed 1 base and J shed 4 bases, with 10 bases lying between them. The length of the CDR3 is 14 residues. Germline V gene sequence: CDR1 LGHNA, CDR2 YSLEER. For the CDR3, the DNA is TGCGCCAGCAGCCAAGCACCCGTAACCTATGGCTACACCTTC. Protein product: CASSQAPVTYGYTF.

V gene TRBV18 combines with J gene TRBJ1-4; 10 bases line up with TRBD1. The CDR3 is made up of 16 amino acids. Germline values: CDR1 KGHSH, CDR2 LQKENI. The junction had 9 bases not matched to a gene; V was cut back by 4 bases and J by 7 bases. The CDR3, as DNA: TGTGCCAGCTCACTCTACGGCGGACAGGGGGGTGAAAAACTGTTTTTT. Translating it yields CASSLYGGQGGEKLFF.

The chain joins TRBV5-1 to TRBJ2-7; D perhaps matches TRBD2 (6 bases). CDR3 length equals 11 residues. V was trimmed by 4 bases and J by 7 bases, leaving 9 bases between them. CDR1 SGHRS and CDR2 YFSETQ come from the germline V gene. The DNA for the CDR3 is TGCGCCAGCAGCATCGGAGGGGAGCAGTACTTC. The encoded protein is CASSIGGEQYF.

The chain recombines TRBV7-9 with TRBJ1-4; D remains ambiguous. The V gene lost 1 base and the J gene lost 4 bases, with 13 bases spanning the gap. Per germline, CDR1 SEHNR and CDR2 FQNEAQ (reference sequence). The CDR3 runs to 16 residues. CDR3 residues: CASSLVSWGSNEKLFF. The CDR3 DNA is TGTGCCAGCAGCTTAGTTTCCTGGGGTAGTAATGAAAAACTGTTTTTT.

Comments on this clone: Different DNA sequences within this sample yield the same CDR3. The chain has TRBV28 and TRBJ1-1, with D tentatively TRBD1 (6 bases). The CDR3 runs to 14 residues. Trimming left V 6 bases short and J 1 base short, with 12 bases between. In germline, CDR1 is MDHEN, CDR2 SYDVKM. The CDR3 loop is CASSPGTKNTEAFF. The CDR3 DNA sequence: TGTGCCAGCAGCCCCGGGACAAAGAACACTGAAGCTTTCTTT.

The chain recombines TRBV6-1 with TRBJ1-5; no firm D call. CDR1 and CDR2 (germline): MNHNS, SASEGT. The V end lost 3 bases, the J end lost 2 bases, and 8 bases lay between the germline ends. The CDR3 loop spans 14 amino acids. The CDR3 coding sequence is TGTGCCAGCAGTGATGGGATAGGCAATCAGCCCCAGCATTTT. It translates to CASSDGIGNQPQHF.

The rearrangement uses TRBV6-1 and TRBJ2-1; D gene ambiguous. Trimming took off 5 bases at V and 6 bases at J, with 14 bases between the two ends. CDR1 and CDR2 from the germline V gene are MNHNS and SASEGT. CDR3 size: 14 residues. CDR3 coding DNA: TGTGCCAGCAGTCTTACTCGGCCCCCCAATGAGCAGTTCTTC. Encoded protein: CASSLTRPPNEQFF.

The genes are TRBV2 and TRBJ1-1; perhaps TRBD1 as D (5 bases). Germline CDR1 and CDR2: SNHLY and FYNNEI. The V end lost 7 bases, the J end lost 6 bases, and 15 bases lay between the germline ends. The CDR3 is 13 amino acids. The DNA of the CDR3 is TGTGCCAGCACCAAAGACGTGGGGGCTGAAGCTTTCTTT. Translated, it gives CASTKDVGAEAFF.

The J gene is TRBJ1-3, the V gene TRBV6-1; the D is unclear. V lost 10 bases and J lost 4, with 5 bases in between. The CDR3 spans 10 residues. Germline V gene lookup returns CDR1 MNHNS and CDR2 SASEGT. The CDR3, as DNA: TGTGCCACCTCGGGAAACACCATATATTTT. This sequence encodes CATSGNTIYF.

The gene calls are TRBV6-1 and TRBJ1-5, with a possible D match to TRBD1 (5 bases). Germline V gene data show CDR1 as MNHNS and CDR2 as SASEGT. Between the trimmed V and J ends, which lost 8 bases and 0 bases, there was a span of 14 bases. This CDR3 spans 15 amino acids. DNA of the CDR3: TGTGCCAGCCGACGGGGCAGGATTAGCAATCAGCCCCAGCATTTT. Residues: CASRRGRISNQPQHF.

The V call is TRBV4-1, the J call TRBJ1-5; D is undetermined. Deletions cut 1 base from V and 5 bases from J, with 9 bases between. Germline CDR1 is MGHRA and CDR2 is YSYEKL. This CDR3 has 14 amino acids. The CDR3 protein is CASSQGTIYQPQHF. CDR3 nucleotide sequence: TGCGCCAGCAGCCAAGGGACTATCTATCAGCCCCAGCATTTT.

This chain joins TRBV12-5 and TRBJ1-3; 8 bases align to TRBD1. The CDR3 is 20 residues long. Trimming removed 0 bases from V and 0 bases from J; junction bases left unmatched: 13. CDR1 is LGHNT, CDR2 FRNRAP, per germline. The CDR3 sequence: CASGLVRVRGQGYSGNTIYF. As DNA, the CDR3 is TGTGCTAGTGGTTTGGTACGGGTTCGAGGACAGGGTTACTCTGGAAACACCATATATTTT.

The chain links TRBV5-1 to TRBJ2-1; no clear D gene. The V end lost 7 bases, the J end lost 4 bases, and 9 bases lay between the germline ends. The CDR3 is made up of 12 amino acids. CDR1 is SGHRS, CDR2 YFSETQ, per germline. CDR3 in amino acids: CASGLGYNEQFF. The CDR3 DNA follows: TGCGCCAGCGGGTTGGGTTACAATGAGCAGTTCTTC.

This clone was counted a single time. The chain employs TRBV28 and TRBJ1-2; possible D gene TRBD1, 6 bases. V lost 5 bases to trimming and J lost 0 bases, with 19 bases between them. CDR1 is MDHEN and CDR2 is SYDVKM in the germline V gene. The CDR3 length is 17 residues. Here the CDR3 DNA reads TGTGCCAGCAGTCCGCCCTCTATCGGGACAACTAACTATGGCTACACCTTC. It specifies CASSPPSIGTTNYGYTF.

The rearrangement links TRBV28 to TRBJ1-1; D is uncertain. The V and J ends lost 7 bases and 1 base respectively, with 22 bases between them. The germline gives CDR1 MDHEN, CDR2 SYDVKM. The CDR3 contains 17 residues. CDR3 in DNA: TGTGCCAGCACCCTTACGGGTCGGGGAGGGTGGAACACTGAAGCTTTCTTT. Translation: CASTLTGRGGWNTEAFF.